This T cell receptor beta chain was recorded in a study of blood T cells in healthy people across ages. Primers used in a second PCR of about 6 to 12 cycles were a sample-barcoded 5' primer and a J-beta primer mix. Template switching added a 12-random-nucleotide identifier to every cDNA molecule. Using its own MiXCR run on the 5' RACE reads, TCRdb lists one record per CDR3 protein. Of about 800,000 distinct CDR3 sequences listed, roughly 25% are singletons. In this sample, this clonotype turned up a few times. The same sample was also studied in work on T cells of mothers and their children. From that paper: Related mother-child pairs shared marginally more repertoire than unrelated pairs, though not significantly.

The sequence was obtained from a boy younger than 18 in good health. The source material was blood.

DNA for the CDR3: TGCAGCGTTGCGGCCGGCACAGATACGCAGTATTTT. This codes for CSVAAGTDTQYF. The chain employs TRBV29-1 and TRBJ2-3; D call uncertain. The V gene's germline CDR1 is SQVTM and CDR2 ANQGSEA. V lost 4 bases to trimming and J lost 1 base, with 6 bases between them. The CDR3 has 12 amino acids.